This TCR beta chain emerged from a study of regulatory T cells in long-lasting Graves disease. Study context: Antithyroid drug intake by newly diagnosed Graves' patients had lasted under 3 months.

V shed 4 bases, J shed 7 bases, and the junction held 18 bases outside the gene matches. The CDR3 consists of 18 residues. Germline values: CDR1 SGHAT, CDR2 FQNNGV. Time point in this sample: newly diagnosed GD, antithyroid drugs for less than 3 months. Scientists built the TCR library using RNA that was extracted from PBMCs. Combining iRepertoire HTBI primers with Arm-PCR of CDR3 regions, the authors built TCR beta libraries. In TCRdb, the multiplex PCR reads were re-called with MiXCR into one record per CDR3 protein. The repertoire consists of hundreds of thousands of distinct CDR3 sequences, with more than 15% occurring once and the leading ten covering about 25%. These data also formed part of another study, on T cells in Graves' hyperthyroidism and ophthalmopathy. From that paper: Hyperthyroidism, newly diagnosed and lasting under 2 months, affected patients aged 18 to 65. First-round RT-PCR with HTBI primers amplified the TCR CDR3 region.

The sequence derives from a woman aged 40 to 65 with Graves disease. The sample here was peripheral blood mononuclear cells (PBMCs), taken at new diagnosis, from a patient treated with antithyroid drugs. This rearrangement joins TRBV11-2 to TRBJ2-1; TRBD2 matches 8 bases. The CDR3 loop is CASSWGGAGATGRNEQFF. CDR3 in DNA: TGTGCCAGCAGCTGGGGGGGAGCGGGGGCCACGGGAAGAAATGAGCAGTTCTTC.